This TCR beta chain comes out of a study of blood T cell repertoires in COVID-19. Study summary: There were acute and convalescent COVID-19 samples, and they came from the United States, Italy and Spain.

Authors' analysis steps: Amplifying reference gene primers gave estimates of nucleated cell counts. Assay: immunoSEQ multiplex PCR; the TCRdb copy retains only in-frame clones and omits some. V and J calls and clone size are copied from that table; D and trimming were computed from the DNA. The sample carries under 450,000 clones, roughly 77% recorded once. Germline CDR1 and CDR2: SSHAT and FNYEAQ (reference sequence). Trimming cost V 4 bases and J 2 bases; bases outside gene matches: 7. This CDR3 is built from 15 residues. Sequenced: peripheral blood. The source is a human donor with acute or convalescent COVID-19. The donor label of this sample is uncertain. The rearrangement links TRBV7-7 to TRBJ2-5; 7 bases are shared with TRBD1. The CDR3 bases are TGTGCCAGCAGCTCTTCGCCGGACAGGCAAGAGACCCAGTACTTC. It codes for CASSSSPDRQETQYF.